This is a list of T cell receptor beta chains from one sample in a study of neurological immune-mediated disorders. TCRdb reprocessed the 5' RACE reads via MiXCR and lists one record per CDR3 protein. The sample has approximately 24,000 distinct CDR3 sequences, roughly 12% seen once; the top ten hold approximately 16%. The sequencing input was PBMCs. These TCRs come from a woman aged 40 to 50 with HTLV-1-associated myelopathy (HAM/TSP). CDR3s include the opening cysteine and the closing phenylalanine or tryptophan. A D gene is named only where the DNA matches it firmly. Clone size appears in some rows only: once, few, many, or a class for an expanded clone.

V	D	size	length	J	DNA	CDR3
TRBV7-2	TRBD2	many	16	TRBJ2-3	TGTGCCAGCAGCTCGAGTCTAGCGGGGGTGACAGATACGCAGTATTTT	CASSSSLAGVTDTQYF
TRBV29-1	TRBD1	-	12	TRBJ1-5	TGCAGCGTCAGGACAGGTAATCAGCCCCAGCATTTT	CSVRTGNQPQHF
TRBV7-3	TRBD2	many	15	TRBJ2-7	TGTGCCAGCAGCCAAGTTGGGACTAGCTCCTACGAGCAGTACTTC	CASSQVGTSSYEQYF
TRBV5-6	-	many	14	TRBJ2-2	TGTGCCACCAATCGCCAGGGACGAACCGGGGAGCTGTTTTTT	CATNRQGRTGELFF
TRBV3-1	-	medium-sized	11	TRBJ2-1	TGTGCCAGCAGCGTTAGCGGTGAGCAGTTCTTC	CASSVSGEQFF
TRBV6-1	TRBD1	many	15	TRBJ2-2	TGTGCCAGCAGTCTTGGACAGGAGAACACCGGGGAGCTGTTTTTT	CASSLGQENTGELFF
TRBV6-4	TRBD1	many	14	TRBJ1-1	TGTGCCAGCAGAGAGGGACAGGGAAGGACTGAAGCTTTCTTT	CASREGQGRTEAFF
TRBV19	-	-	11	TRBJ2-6	TGTGCCAGCGAGAGGGCCAACGTCCTGACTTTC	CASERANVLTF
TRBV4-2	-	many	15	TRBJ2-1	TGTGCCAGCAGCCCATTTCCCGGGCCCCTAAATGAGCAGTTCTTC	CASSPFPGPLNEQFF
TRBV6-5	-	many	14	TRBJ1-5	TGTGCCAGCAGTTCCGGGCCGAAAAATCAGCCCCAGCATTTT	CASSSGPKNQPQHF
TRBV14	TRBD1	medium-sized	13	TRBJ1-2	TGTGCCAGCAGCCAAGACAGGGGGCAAGGCTACACCTTC	CASSQDRGQGYTF
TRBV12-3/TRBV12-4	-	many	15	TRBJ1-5	TGTGCCAGCAGTCTCGGTAAATTGGGCAATCAGCCCCAGCATTTT	CASSLGKLGNQPQHF
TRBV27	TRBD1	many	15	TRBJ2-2	TGTGCCAGCAGGCAGGGGGCTCTGAACACCGGGGAGCTGTTTTTT	CASRQGALNTGELFF
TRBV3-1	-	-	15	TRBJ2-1	TGTGCCAGCATCCAAAGTTCAGCCGCCATGCATGAGCAGTTCTTC	CASIQSSAAMHEQFF
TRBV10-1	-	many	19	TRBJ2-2	TGCGCCAGCAGTGATCCAAGAGCCCCGACGGACTCGAACACCGGGGAGCTGTTTTTT	CASSDPRAPTDSNTGELFF
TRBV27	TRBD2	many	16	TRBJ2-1	TGTGCCAGCAGTTCGACCAGAGTTAGCGGGGGGGGTGAGCAGTTCTTC	CASSSTRVSGGGEQFF
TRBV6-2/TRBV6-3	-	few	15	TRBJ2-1	TGTGCCACCCGAGGTGCGGGGAACTCCTACAATGAGCAGTTCTTC	CATRGAGNSYNEQFF
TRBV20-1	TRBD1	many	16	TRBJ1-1	TGCAGTGCTCCCGAACCGGGACAGGGGCTGAACACTGAAGCTTTCTTT	CSAPEPGQGLNTEAFF
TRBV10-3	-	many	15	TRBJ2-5	TGTGCCATCAGTGATTACGACGGGGCACGGGAGACCCAGTACTTC	CAISDYDGARETQYF
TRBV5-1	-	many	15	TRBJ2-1	TGCGCCAGCAGCTTGGCGGGCGGGGACTACAATGAGCAGTTCTTC	CASSLAGGDYNEQFF
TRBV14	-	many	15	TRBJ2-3	TGTGCCAGCAGCCAAGGTATAACAGGGAGAGATACGCAGTATTTT	CASSQGITGRDTQYF
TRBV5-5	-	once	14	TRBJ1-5	TGTGCCAACAGCCACGGTGGGGTAGAAGAGCCCCAGCATTTT	CANSHGGVEEPQHF
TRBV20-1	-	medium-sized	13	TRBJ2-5	TGCAGTGCTAGGCGCGAGTGGGGCGAGACCCAGTACTTC	CSARREWGETQYF